These 6 T cell receptor beta chains originate from one sample sequenced in a study of OX40 agonist ivuxolimab in advanced cancers. This table comes from immunoSEQ multiplex PCR, and its TCRdb copy is limited to in-frame clones, with some not included. This table holds fewer than 25,000 clones, 65% to 85% found once. Material: CD4+ or CD8+ T cells sorted from blood, obtained in a trial of the OX40 agonist ivuxolimab. The source is an adult with an advanced solid tumor such as melanoma, head and neck, liver or kidney cancer.

This rearrangement joins TRBV27 to TRBJ1-5; D gene uncertain. The CDR3 sequence is 13 residues long. V lost 5 bases and J lost 7, with 12 bases in between. Per germline, CDR1 MNHEY and CDR2 SMNVEV (reference sequence). This CDR3 is CASSGAAGQPQHF. The CDR3 DNA reads TGTGCCAGCAGTGGCGCGGCCGGGCAGCCCCAGCATTTT.

The chain links TRBV19 to TRBJ1-5; no definite D call. CDR3 length equals 15 residues. CDR1 and CDR2 (germline): LNHDA, SQIVND (reference sequence). Between the trimmed V and J ends, which lost 2 bases and 0 bases, there was a span of 8 bases. As DNA, the CDR3 is TGTGCCAGTAGTATAAAGATGTATAGCAATCAGCCCCAGCATTTT. Translating it yields CASSIKMYSNQPQHF.

This clone was seen only a few times. The chain carries TRBV27 and TRBJ2-7; 7 bases are shared with TRBD1. J gave up 3 bases and V 5 bases, and 7 bases lay outside the gene matches. This CDR3 region has 14 residues. Germline V CDR1 and CDR2: MNHEY, SMNVEV (reference sequence). In DNA form, the CDR3 reads TGTGCCAGCAGTCCCTCACGGACAGGCTACGAGCAGTACTTC. Its translation is CASSPSRTGYEQYF.

This clone is a singleton in its sample. The chain uses TRBV7-8 and TRBJ2-7, with D perhaps given as TRBD1 or TRBD2 (7 bases each). The CDR3 runs to 16 residues. V lost 3 bases and J 7 bases, leaving 22 bases between the germline ends. Per the germline V gene, CDR1 is SGHVS and CDR2 is FQNEAQ. This CDR3 reads CASSFSQGLAVREQYF. In nucleotides, the CDR3 is TGTGCCAGCAGCTTCTCACAGGGGCTAGCGGTGAGAGAGCAGTACTTC.

The CDR3 protein is CASSPGTAEKLFF. The CDR3 DNA sequence: TGTGCCAGCAGCCCTGGGACAGCCGAAAAACTGTTTTTT. The chain has TRBV27 and TRBJ1-4; 7 bases align to TRBD1. Germline-derived CDR1 and CDR2 are MNHEY and SMNVEV (reference sequence). Trimming removed 6 bases from V and 8 bases from J; junction bases left unmatched: 6. The CDR3 covers 13 residues.

The rearrangement links TRBV5-1 to TRBJ2-7, with no clear D. V was trimmed by 0 bases and J by 2 bases, leaving 6 bases between them. Germline values: CDR1 SGHRS, CDR2 YFSETQ. This CDR3 region has 13 residues. The CDR3 sequence: CASSLGPAYEQYF. CDR3 in DNA: TGCGCCAGCAGCTTGGGGCCAGCCTACGAGCAGTACTTC.